The 9 T cell receptor beta chains reported below all come from one sample, sequenced in a study of vaccination and CD4 T cells after COVID-19. Sequencing of the DNA from cultured CD4+ T cells was carried out with the Oncomine TCR Beta short-read assay. MiXCR, run by TCRdb on the PCR reads, gives a single entry per CDR3 protein. The sample includes roughly 12,000 distinct CDR3 sequences, roughly 58% of them seen just once. The treatment was: approximately 9-day PBMC culture with coronavirus spike peptide pools or control peptides (ViraFEST assay). The antigens for these receptors are not known. The sequenced material came from CD4+ T cells from blood, cultured in vitro. The receptors derive from a human donor who had recovered from COVID-19.

V is TRBV19 and J is TRBJ2-7; D call uncertain. The CDR3 totals 14 residues. Germline CDR1 LNHDA, CDR2 SQIVND (reference sequence). Trimming shortened V by 3 bases and J by 1 base, and 10 bases separated the two germline ends. The CDR3 protein is CASSIKSHSYEQYF. The CDR3 DNA follows: TGTGCCAGTAGTATTAAATCACATTCCTACGAGCAGTACTTC.

This chain uses TRBV20-1 with TRBJ2-7; tentative D call: TRBD2 (7 bases). Trimming stripped 5 bases from V and 2 bases from J, with 22 bases between. This CDR3 has 16 residues. The germline CDR1 and CDR2 sequences are DFQATT and SNEGSKA (reference sequence). This chain's CDR3 is CSARGAGRDGAYEQYF. In nucleotides, the CDR3 is TGCAGTGCTCGGGGGGCAGGGCGGGACGGGGCCTACGAGCAGTACTTC.

The J gene is TRBJ2-3, the V gene TRBV20-1; TRBD2 agrees at 12 bases. The CDR3 length is 17 residues. CDR1 is DFQATT, CDR2 SNEGSKA, per germline (reference sequence). Losses at the gene ends were 0 bases for V and 6 bases for J; bases not matched to a gene: 10. Here the CDR3 DNA reads TGCAGTGCTAGAGATCCGCCTAGCGGGAGGGCCCTTGATACGCAGTATTTT. Translation gives CSARDPPSGRALDTQYF.

This clonotype has a single count. The chain recombines TRBV12-3 or TRBV12-4 with TRBJ1-1, with TRBD1 as a possible D gene (5 bases). V gave up 6 bases and J gave up 11 bases, with 16 bases separating them. The CDR3 length is 12 residues. CDR3 region: CASSPRGNLAFF. As DNA, the CDR3 is TGTGCCAGCAGCCCACGGGGGAATCTGGCTTTCTTT.

This sequence joins TRBV5-5 and TRBJ2-7; TRBD1 matches at 9 bases. V trimming: 4 bases; J trimming: 6 bases; junction bases outside the gene matches: 8. This CDR3 is 14 amino acids long. Germline V gene sequence: CDR1 SGHKS, CDR2 YYEKEE (reference sequence). In nucleotides, the CDR3 is TGTGCCAGCAGCGCCCGGGACAGGGTTTTCGAGCAGTACTTC. It translates to CASSARDRVFEQYF.

By frequency in the sample, this clonotype is large. This sequence joins TRBV20-1 and TRBJ2-1; D gene uncertain. The length of the CDR3 is 12 residues. Per germline, CDR1 DFQATT and CDR2 SNEGSKA (reference sequence). With 2 bases removed from V and 9 bases from J, the gap between germline ends came to 11 bases. The CDR3 DNA sequence: TGCAGTGCTAGAAAGACCCCCAGTGAGCAGTTCTTC. This translates into CSARKTPSEQFF.

A single count supports this clonotype. The chain recombines TRBV23-1 with TRBJ2-1, with a tentative D call TRBD1 (5 bases). TRBV23-1 is designated an ORF whose function remains uncertain. V gave up 6 bases and J gave up 3 bases, with 24 bases separating them. The CDR3 is made up of 18 amino acids. The CDR3 spells CASRPHRRKGRGYNEQFF. In DNA form, the CDR3 reads TGCGCCAGCAGACCCCACCGACGTAAGGGGCGAGGCTACAATGAGCAGTTCTTC.

This clonotype was picked up a small number of times. At one end the junction does not follow the germline gene, possibly because of a read error. The chain has TRBV20-1 and TRBJ1-2; D may be TRBD1 (6 bases). The germline gives CDR1 DFQATT, CDR2 SNEGSKA (reference sequence). CDR3 length equals 14 residues. The CDR3 loop reads CSARARTALYGYTF. In nucleotides, the CDR3 is TGCAGTGCCAGAGCCAGGACAGCGTTATATGGCTACACCTTC.

This chain uses TRBV20-1 with TRBJ2-4; a possible D gene is TRBD1 (6 bases). CDR1 DFQATT and CDR2 SNEGSKA come from the germline V gene (reference sequence). CDR3 length: 15 amino acids. V lost 6 bases, J lost 10 bases, and 25 bases lay in between. In DNA form, the CDR3 reads TGCAGTGCCCCACGGGAAGGGACACAGGGTTGGATTCAGTACTTC. Translation gives CSAPREGTQGWIQYF.